This T cell receptor beta chain was observed in a study of shared clonotypes between healthy human individuals (dated by TCRdb to about 2020). As for the study more broadly: A couple of women and a few men aged 18 to 49 years were included in the cohort. For each donor, CD4 naive and CD4 memory were each run on three plates, CD8 naive on two plates, and CD8 memory on one plate. The study deeply sequenced blood TCR repertoires of about 5 healthy adults to estimate repertoire size and the extent of clonotype sharing between individuals. Libraries were prepared and TCR repertoires were sequenced by different laboratories using diverse techniques, in order to increase sequencing depth and limit assay-specific biases. Leukapheresis yielded between about 0.94 and 10 billion PBMCs per donor.

About this clone itself: The antigen this receptor binds is unknown. Base qualities are not provided; no much larger clone lies one nucleotide away.

The donors were healthy, HIV-negative adults with no recently reported acute infections or vaccinations. All donors were Caucasian adults living in Nashville, Tennessee, USA. Magnetic negative selection was used to enrich CD4+ T cells, after which naive cells were positively selected on CD45RA and the negative fraction became the memory subset. Blood was collected by leukapheresis, and PBMCs were isolated by Ficoll-Histopaque density gradient centrifugation and then cryopreserved in liquid nitrogen vapor phase. Analytical flow cytometry was used to check the purity and quantity of each magnetically sorted T cell population. Genomic DNA was isolated from every sorted fraction and measured by UV absorbance on a Nanodrop 2000c. Findings and caveats that apply to the study as a whole: Only blood was sampled, and tissue TCR repertoires likely differ from those in blood. Clonotypes shared by all four sorted-subset donors showed higher generation probabilities than non-shared clonotypes. Because the study included a small number of donors, the genetic and exposure-history diversity represented was limited. Across a handful of donors, roughly 5% of naive CD4, roughly 3.5% of naive CD8, 2.3% of memory CD4, and roughly 0.4% of memory CD8 clonotypes were shared. Naive subsets generally had larger estimated clonotype richness than memory subsets did. Incomplete sequencing was indicated by rarefaction of sorted-subset datasets, despite the large sequencing depth. Based on pairwise subsampling, the degree of clonotype sharing among donors was expected to be affected by sequencing depth.

Using the deep immunoSEQ assay, multiplex PCR amplified TCR CDR3 regions from genomic DNA. Extracted genomic DNA from each cell subset was distributed evenly across all wells of several immunoSEQ 96-well plates, and each plate was treated as a replicate. Each replicate PCR for sorted subsets received around 200 ng genomic DNA, equal to roughly 30,000 T cell genomes. Purified libraries were measured with a Qubit 3.0 fluorometer, size-checked on a Bioanalyzer 2100, and measured again with the KAPA Library Quantification kit. A separate single-read 150-cycle Illumina NextSeq 550 flow cell was used to sequence each immunoSEQ 96-well plate. On the authors' methods: The immunoSEQ output contained only junctional sequences without quality scores, so filtering could not match that applied to full-length reads. To assign V/J genes and CDR3, sequences were annotated using PyIR, a Python wrapper for IgBLAST v1.9, with IMGT germline references. Reads were removed for weak V/J assignments (E-value above 1e-6), missing CDR3, stop codons, out-of-frame junctions, or ambiguous translated residues. V3J clonotypes were defined by identical inferred V gene, J gene, and CDR3 amino acid sequence. Percentage overlap between repertoires was computed as shared unique clonotypes divided by the size of the smaller repertoire. RTK rarefaction, the Chao1 estimator, and Recon v2.1 estimates of unobserved clonotypes were used to assess repertoire richness. Generation probabilities for all TCRbeta clonotypes obtained by the gDNA method from a handful of donors were computed using OLGA. Entries here come from immuneACCESS through TCRdb and include only in-frame sequences with V and J called. Some clones fail to appear in such tables; in the studies checked, an unresolved V gene covers under half of the shortfall, and the cause of the remainder is unknown. From that table come the V and J calls and clone size; the DNA was used to work out D and trimming. Present in this sample are hundreds of thousands of clones, 60% to 80% of which were seen just once. The ten biggest clones cover 1.8% of the sample.

The junction shows trimming of 0 bases on V and 4 bases on J, plus 7 bases between the germline ends. CDR1 MNHEY and CDR2 SVGAGI are derived from the germline V gene. The CDR3 spans 13 residues, from the cysteine through the phenylalanine. The CDR3 DNA has 39 bases and is translated from base 1. Sequencing used memory CD4+ T cells sorted from blood. Explained via the paper, the cell subset or site label denotes: CD45RA-negative fraction. This TCR derives from a woman in her 30s in good health. The rearrangement combines TRBV6-5 with TRBJ2-7; the D gene remains uncertain. The CDR3 region has the sequence CASSYSIEYEQYF. The DNA is as follows: TGTGCCAGCAGTTACTCCATTGAGTACGAGCAGTACTTC.